The clone carrying this T cell receptor beta chain was found a few times. The antigen is undetermined. This entry comes from a study of beta chain features in type 1 diabetes. General observations from the study: Researchers reported that naive, central memory and Treg TCRB repertoires appeared more similar in patients than in healthy donors.

The V gene's germline CDR1 is MNHEY and CDR2 SVGAGI. The CDR3 sequence is 15 residues long. Sequenced material consisted of expressed TCRB transcripts (all of the isolated RNA was reverse transcribed). Only in-frame clones appear in the TCRdb table, and some are missing; sequencing was by immunoSEQ multiplex PCR. The data contain approximately 330,000 clones, 9.5% to 12% of them singletons. V usage is TRBV6-5 and J usage is TRBJ2-5; TRBD2 matches at 7 bases. Gene TRBJ2-7 matches the end of the DNA better, so the J call may be wrong. This TCR was sampled from a woman in her twenties or thirties in good health. What was sequenced was naive CD4+ T cells from blood. The CDR3 DNA is TGTGCCAGCAGTTACTCGGGGGGGAGGTCCTACGAGCAGTACTTC. Amino acid sequence: CASSYSGGRSYEQYF.